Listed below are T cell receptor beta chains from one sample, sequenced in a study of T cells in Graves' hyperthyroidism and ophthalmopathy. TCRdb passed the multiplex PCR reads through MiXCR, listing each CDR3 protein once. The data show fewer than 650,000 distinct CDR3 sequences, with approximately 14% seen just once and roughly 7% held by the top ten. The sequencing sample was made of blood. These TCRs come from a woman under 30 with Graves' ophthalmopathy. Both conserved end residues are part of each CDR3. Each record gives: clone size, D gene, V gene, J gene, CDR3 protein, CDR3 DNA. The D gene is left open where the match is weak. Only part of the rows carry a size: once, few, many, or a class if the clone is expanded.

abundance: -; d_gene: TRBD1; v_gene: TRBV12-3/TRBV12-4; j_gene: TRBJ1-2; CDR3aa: CASSFGTGGHYGYTF; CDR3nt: TGTGCCAGCAGTTTCGGGACAGGGGGTCACTATGGCTACACCTTC
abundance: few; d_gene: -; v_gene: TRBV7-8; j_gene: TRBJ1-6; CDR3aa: CASSLVGGPNNSPLHF; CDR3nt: TGTGCCAGCAGCTTAGTCGGGGGGCCAAATAATTCACCCCTCCACTTT
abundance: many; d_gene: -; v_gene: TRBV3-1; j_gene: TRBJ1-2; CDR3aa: CASSQDVTDYGYTF; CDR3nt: TGTGCCAGCAGCCAAGATGTGACAGATTATGGCTACACCTTC
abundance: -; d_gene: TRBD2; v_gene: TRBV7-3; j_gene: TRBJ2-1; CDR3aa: CASSQMTGLAYEQFF; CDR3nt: TGTGCCAGCAGCCAAATGACGGGACTAGCCTATGAGCAGTTCTTC
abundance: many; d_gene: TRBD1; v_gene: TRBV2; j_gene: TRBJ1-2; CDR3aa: CASRTQGAGYTF; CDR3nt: TGTGCCAGCAGGACCCAGGGGGCGGGCTACACCTTC
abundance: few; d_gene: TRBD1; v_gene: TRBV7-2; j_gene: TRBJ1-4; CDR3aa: CASSWSRGREKLFF; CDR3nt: TGTGCCAGCAGCTGGTCCAGGGGGCGGGAAAAACTGTTTTTT
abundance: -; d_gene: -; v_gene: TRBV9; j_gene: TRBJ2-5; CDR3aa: CASSISDRLPGETQYF; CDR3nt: TGTGCCAGCAGCATAAGTGACAGACTCCCGGGAGAGACCCAGTACTTC
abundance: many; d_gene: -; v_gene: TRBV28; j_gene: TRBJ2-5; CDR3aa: CASSLFGTEQETQYF; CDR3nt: TGTGCCAGCAGTTTATTTGGAACAGAACAAGAGACCCAGTACTTC
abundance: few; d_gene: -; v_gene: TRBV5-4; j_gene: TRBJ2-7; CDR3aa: CASSPDSTSYEQYF; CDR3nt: TGTGCCAGCAGCCCGGACAGCACCTCCTACGAGCAGTACTTC
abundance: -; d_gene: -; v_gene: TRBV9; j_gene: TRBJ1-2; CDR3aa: CASSVEMGGTYGYTF; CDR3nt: TGTGCCAGCAGCGTAGAGATGGGGGGGACCTATGGCTACACCTTC
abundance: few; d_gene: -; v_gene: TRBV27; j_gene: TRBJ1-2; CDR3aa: CASRISTAEIPPHYGYTF; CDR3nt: TGTGCCAGCAGAATTAGTACCGCGGAGATCCCTCCTCACTATGGCTACACCTTC
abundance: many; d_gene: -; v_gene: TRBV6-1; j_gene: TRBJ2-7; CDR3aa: CASSSPRAYEQYF; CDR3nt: TGTGCCAGCAGCTCACCAAGGGCCTACGAGCAGTACTTC
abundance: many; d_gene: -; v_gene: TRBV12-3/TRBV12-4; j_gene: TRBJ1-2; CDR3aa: CASSLPPGLGYTF; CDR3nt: TGTGCCAGCAGTTTACCGCCCGGGCTGGGCTACACCTTC
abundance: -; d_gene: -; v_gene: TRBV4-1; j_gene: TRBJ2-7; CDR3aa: CASSVGRLARPYEQYF; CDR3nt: TGCGCCAGCAGCGTGGGACGTTTGGCCCGTCCCTACGAGCAGTACTTC
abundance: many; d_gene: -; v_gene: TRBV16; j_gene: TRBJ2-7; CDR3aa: CASSQSFRVSDEQYF; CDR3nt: TGTGCCAGCAGCCAATCGTTTAGGGTAAGCGACGAGCAGTACTTC
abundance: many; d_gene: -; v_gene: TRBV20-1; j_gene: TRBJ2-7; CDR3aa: CSASGAASDPYEQYF; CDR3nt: TGCAGTGCTAGTGGGGCTGCTAGCGACCCCTACGAGCAGTACTTC
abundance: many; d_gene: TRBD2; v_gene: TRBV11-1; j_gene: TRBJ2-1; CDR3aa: CASSLRTSGYNEQFF; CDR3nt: TGTGCCAGCAGCTTAAGAACTAGCGGCTACAATGAGCAGTTCTTC
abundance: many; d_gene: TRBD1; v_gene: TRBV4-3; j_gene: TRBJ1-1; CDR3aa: CASSQGQGLNTEAFF; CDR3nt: TGCGCCAGCAGCCAAGGACAGGGCTTGAACACTGAAGCTTTCTTT
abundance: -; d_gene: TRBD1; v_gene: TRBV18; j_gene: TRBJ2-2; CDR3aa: CASSTRTGEALGELFF; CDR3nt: TGTGCCAGCTCAACGCGGACAGGGGAAGCCCTTGGGGAGCTGTTTTTT
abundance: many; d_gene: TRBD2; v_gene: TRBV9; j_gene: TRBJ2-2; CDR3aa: CASSPLAEMNTGELFF; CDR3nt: TGTGCCAGCAGCCCTCTAGCGGAGATGAACACCGGGGAGCTGTTTTTT
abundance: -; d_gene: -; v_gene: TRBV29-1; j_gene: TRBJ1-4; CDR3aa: CSVALSGGPSEKLFF; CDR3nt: TGCAGCGTTGCACTATCCGGGGGGCCTTCAGAAAAACTGTTTTTT
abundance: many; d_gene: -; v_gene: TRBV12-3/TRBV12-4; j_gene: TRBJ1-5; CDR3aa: CASSFWTDYSNQPQHF; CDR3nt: TGTGCCAGCAGTTTTTGGACAGATTATAGCAATCAGCCCCAGCATTTT
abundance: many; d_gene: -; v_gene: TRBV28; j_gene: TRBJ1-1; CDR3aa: CASSSDGGGNTEAFF; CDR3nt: TGTGCCAGCAGCTCGGACGGGGGGGGGAACACTGAAGCTTTCTTT
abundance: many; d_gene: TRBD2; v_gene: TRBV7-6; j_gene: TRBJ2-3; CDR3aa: CASNPLSGRPSTDTQYF; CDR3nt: TGTGCCAGCAACCCTCTGAGCGGGAGGCCCAGCACAGATACGCAGTATTTT
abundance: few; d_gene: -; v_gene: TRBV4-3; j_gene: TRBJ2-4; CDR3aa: CASSQEFTEIAKNIQYF; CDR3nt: TGCGCCAGCAGCCAAGAGTTTACGGAAATAGCCAAAAACATTCAGTACTTC
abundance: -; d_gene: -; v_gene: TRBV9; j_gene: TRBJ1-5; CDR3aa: CASSVVGQAGQPQHF; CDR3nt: TGTGCCAGCAGCGTAGTTGGGCAGGCCGGGCAGCCCCAGCATTTT
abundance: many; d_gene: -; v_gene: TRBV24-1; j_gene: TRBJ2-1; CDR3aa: CATSDLGGGVQFF; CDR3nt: TGTGCCACCAGTGATTTAGGCGGCGGAGTTCAGTTCTTC
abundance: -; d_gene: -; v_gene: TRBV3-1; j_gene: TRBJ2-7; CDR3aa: CASSQDAPLGEQYF; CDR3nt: TGTGCCAGCAGCCAAGATGCCCCACTTGGCGAGCAGTACTTC
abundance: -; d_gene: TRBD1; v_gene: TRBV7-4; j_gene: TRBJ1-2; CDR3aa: CASRTRQGLNYGYTF; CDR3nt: TGTGCCAGCAGGACTCGACAGGGGCTTAACTATGGCTACACCTTC
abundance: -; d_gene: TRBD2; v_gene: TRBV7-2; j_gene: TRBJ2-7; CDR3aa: CASSLGRLAGNEQYF; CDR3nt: TGTGCCAGCAGCTTAGGGCGACTAGCCGGCAACGAGCAGTACTTC
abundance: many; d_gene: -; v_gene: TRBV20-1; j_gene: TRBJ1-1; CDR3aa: CSARLNTEAFF; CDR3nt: TGCAGTGCTAGATTGAACACTGAAGCTTTCTTT
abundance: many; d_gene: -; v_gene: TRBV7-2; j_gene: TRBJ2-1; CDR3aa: CASSLQLDSYNEQFF; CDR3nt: TGTGCCAGCAGCTTACAGCTAGACTCCTACAATGAGCAGTTCTTC
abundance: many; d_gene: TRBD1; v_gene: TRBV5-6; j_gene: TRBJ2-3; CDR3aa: CASSLPTGAVTDTQYF; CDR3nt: TGTGCCAGCAGCCTCCCGACAGGGGCCGTCACAGATACGCAGTATTTT
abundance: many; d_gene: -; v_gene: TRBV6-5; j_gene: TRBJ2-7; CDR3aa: CASSYSRAGTYEQYF; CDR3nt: TGTGCCAGCAGTTACTCGAGGGCCGGGACCTACGAGCAGTACTTC
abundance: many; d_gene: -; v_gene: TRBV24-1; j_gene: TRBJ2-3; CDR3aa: CATSDLGQGLDTQYF; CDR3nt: TGTGCCACCAGTGATTTAGGGCAGGGCCTCGATACGCAGTATTTT
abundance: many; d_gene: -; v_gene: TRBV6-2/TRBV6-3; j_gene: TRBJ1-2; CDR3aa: CASSPHRDPWAYGYTF; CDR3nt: TGTGCCAGCAGTCCCCACCGGGACCCGTGGGCCTATGGCTACACCTTC
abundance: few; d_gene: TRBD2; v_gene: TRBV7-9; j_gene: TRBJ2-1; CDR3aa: CASSRTRGSNEQFF; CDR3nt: TGTGCCAGCAGCCGGACTAGGGGTAGTAATGAGCAGTTCTTC
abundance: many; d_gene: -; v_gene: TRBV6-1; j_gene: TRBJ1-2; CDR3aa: CASSSVTTEFYGYTF; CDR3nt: TGTGCCAGCAGTTCGGTCACGACAGAGTTCTATGGCTACACCTTC
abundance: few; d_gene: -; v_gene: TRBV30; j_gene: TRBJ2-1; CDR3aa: CAWSPSRPYNEQFF; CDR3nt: TGTGCCTGGAGTCCCTCTAGGCCCTACAATGAGCAGTTCTTC
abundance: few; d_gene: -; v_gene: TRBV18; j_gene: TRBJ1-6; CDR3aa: CASSPDMFTSPLHF; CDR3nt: TGTGCCAGCTCACCAGACATGTTTACTTCACCCCTCCACTTT
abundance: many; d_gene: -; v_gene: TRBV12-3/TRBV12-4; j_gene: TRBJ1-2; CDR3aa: CASSGDPDPGYTF; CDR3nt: TGTGCCAGCAGCGGGGATCCAGACCCTGGCTACACCTTC
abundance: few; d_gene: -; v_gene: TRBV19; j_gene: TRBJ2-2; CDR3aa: CASSISGTGELFF; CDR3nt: TGTGCCAGTAGTATTTCGGGCACCGGGGAGCTGTTTTTT
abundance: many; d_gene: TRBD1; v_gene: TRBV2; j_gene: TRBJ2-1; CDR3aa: CASRAGTGVHNEQFF; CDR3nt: TGTGCCAGCAGAGCCGGGACAGGAGTCCACAATGAGCAGTTCTTC
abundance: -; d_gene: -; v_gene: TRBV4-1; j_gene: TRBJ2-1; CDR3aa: CASSQVGAGDEQFF; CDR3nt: TGCGCCAGCAGCCAAGTTGGGGCCGGCGATGAGCAGTTCTTC